The 2 T cell receptor beta chains listed next were all sequenced from one sample in a study of cytomegalovirus exposure and HLA in healthy donors. With 60 Vbeta and 13 Jbeta primers, the PCR was carried out. Data came from immunoSEQ multiplex PCR; TCRdb stores just in-frame clones and leaves some out. The data hold 200,000 to 250,000 clones, with about 81% observed a single time. The sequenced sample was PBMCs. These receptors all stem from a woman aged 60-75 years in good health and CMV-seropositive.

The rearrangement links TRBV2 to TRBJ2-5; 10 positions match TRBD2. Looked up from germline, CDR1 is SNHLY and CDR2 is FYNNEI. The CDR3 is made up of 15 amino acids. V lost 6 bases to trimming and J lost 4 bases; unmatched junction nucleotides: 8. The CDR3 sequence: CASRGNSGRGETQYF. The CDR3 bases are TGTGCCAGCAGGGGCAACAGCGGGAGGGGAGAGACCCAGTACTTC.

V gene TRBV18 combines with J gene TRBJ1-5, with D unclear. Germline CDR1 reads KGHSH; CDR2 reads LQKENI. Trimming took off 3 bases at V and 0 bases at J, with 9 bases between the two ends. The CDR3 covers 15 residues. The CDR3 DNA sequence: TGTGCCAGCTCACCGCGGCAGATTAGCAATCAGCCCCAGCATTTT. Encoded protein: CASSPRQISNQPQHF. Filled out from reference TRBV18 and TRBJ1-5, the complete variable domain reads NAGVMQNPRHLVRRRGQEARLRCSPMKGHSHVYWYRQLPEEGLKFMVYLQKENIIDESGMPKERFSAEFPKEGPSILRIQQVVRGDSAAYFCASSPRQISNQPQHFGDGTRLSIL.